These 14 T cell receptor beta chains were all obtained from the same sample, sequenced in a study of human T cells and chemical hapten exposure. A single record per CDR3 protein comes from TCRdb applying MiXCR to the RACE reads. The repertoire includes about 81,000 distinct CDR3 sequences, 10% to 13% of them detected once, and 2.5% sits in the top ten. The sample's time point: patch test 2, 6 weeks after DPC sensitization. Described treatment: therapeutic diphenylcyclopropenone sensitization with weekly scalp DPC. The sample consisted of whole blood, taken in connection with sensitization to the hapten diphenylcyclopropenone (DPC). Receptors originate from a woman aged 25 to 45 with alopecia areata. Some clones in this sample may be carry-over from other donors' samples.

This clonotype was seen repeatedly, ten times or more. The chain couples TRBV7-8 to TRBJ2-1; the match to TRBD2 covers 7 bases. V shed 5 bases and J 16 bases; nucleotides not matched to a gene: 11. The CDR3 contains 12 residues. In germline, CDR1 is SGHVS, CDR2 FQNEAQ. CDR3 sequence reads: CASSQGAGRRFF. The CDR3 nucleotides read TGTGCCAGCAGCCAGGGAGCGGGGCGGCGATTCTTC.

The rearrangement links TRBV15 to TRBJ2-1; D possibly uses TRBD1 or TRBD2 (5 bases each). Germline-derived CDR1 and CDR2 are LNHNV and YYDKDF (reference sequence). V lost 5 bases and J lost 6, with 14 bases in between. The CDR3 spans 14 residues. The CDR3 loop is CATSWGFGANEQFF. CDR3 coding DNA: TGTGCCACCAGCTGGGGGTTTGGGGCCAATGAGCAGTTCTTC.

This clonotype occurred a few times. This rearrangement joins TRBV5-1 to TRBJ2-1, with D perhaps matching TRBD2 (6 bases). Germline-derived CDR1 and CDR2 are SGHRS and YFSETQ. V was shortened by 0 bases and J by 7 bases, with 14 bases between the two germline ends. This CDR3 has 15 residues. The CDR3, as DNA: TGCGCCAGCAGCTTGGACGGGAGAGGGTCGAATGAGCAGTTCTTC. As protein: CASSLDGRGSNEQFF.

The table lists this clonotype with many counts. The gene calls are TRBV25-1 and TRBJ2-7; 9 bases map to TRBD1. Per the germline V gene, CDR1 is MGHDK and CDR2 is SYGVNS. This CDR3 is built from 15 residues. Germline trimming cut 0 bases from V and 1 base from J; bases unmatched to any gene: 1. CDR3 nucleotide sequence: TGTGCCAGCAGTGAATACGGGACAGGGTCCTACGAGCAGTACTTC. Translating gives CASSEYGTGSYEQYF.

This clonotype was recorded at least ten times. The chain has TRBV6-5 and TRBJ2-3, with D unresolved. Germline CDR1 is MNHEY and CDR2 is SVGAGI. The CDR3 has 16 amino acids. Trimming left V 1 base short and J 0 bases short, with 11 bases between. Here the CDR3 reads CASSYFPSASTDTQYF. The CDR3, as DNA: TGTGCCAGCAGTTACTTTCCCAGCGCGAGCACAGATACGCAGTATTTT.

The sample holds many counts of this clonotype. The chain joins TRBV3-1 to TRBJ1-1; D is ambiguous. CDR1 LGHDT and CDR2 YNNKEL come from the germline V gene (reference sequence). The germline V and J ends were trimmed by 2 bases and 1 base, with 5 bases remaining between them. CDR3 length: 13 amino acids. The CDR3 DNA reads TGTGCCAGCAGCCAATCGGAGAACACTGAAGCTTTCTTT. Protein: CASSQSENTEAFF.

The chain is built from TRBV5-1 and TRBJ2-3; TRBD2 matches at 9 bases. Germline CDR1 is SGHRS and CDR2 is YFSETQ. J was trimmed by 0 bases and V by 3 bases; bases with no gene match: 11. This CDR3 is 18 amino acids long. The CDR3 DNA sequence: TGCGCCAGCAGCTCCGGACTGACTAGCGGAAAGAGCACAGATACGCAGTATTTT. This gives the protein CASSSGLTSGKSTDTQYF.

The chain employs TRBV28 and TRBJ2-1, with D hard to call. The V and J ends lost 5 bases and 9 bases respectively, with 8 bases between them. In germline, CDR1 is MDHEN, CDR2 SYDVKM. This CDR3 contains 11 residues. The CDR3 region is CASSLVGEQFF. The CDR3 coding sequence is TGTGCCAGCAGTCTAGTAGGTGAGCAGTTCTTC.

This clonotype was found many times. V usage is TRBV7-3 and J usage is TRBJ2-7, with 7 bases matching TRBD1. The CDR3 is 13 amino acids. V was pared by 2 bases and J by 4 bases, with 2 bases of the junction left unmatched. Per the germline V gene, CDR1 is SGHTA and CDR2 is FQGTGA. In DNA, the CDR3 is TGTGCCAGCAGCTTAGGCAGGGGGTACGAGCAGTACTTC. The encoded protein is CASSLGRGYEQYF.

This clonotype appeared many times. The rearrangement joins TRBV5-6 to TRBJ2-1; tentatively, D is TRBD1 (6 bases). Germline loops: CDR1 SGHDT, CDR2 YYEEEE. Trimming pared 4 bases from V and 4 bases from J, leaving 15 bases between. The CDR3 has 15 residues. The CDR3 DNA follows: TGTGCCAGCAGCGGACCCGGACAGAGATACAATGAGCAGTTCTTC. Its translation is CASSGPGQRYNEQFF.

This clonotype was counted many times. This chain connects TRBV28 to TRBJ1-5; D uncertain. This CDR3 is 15 amino acids long. Germline CDR1 is MDHEN and CDR2 is SYDVKM. Trimming stripped 2 bases from V and 2 bases from J, with 10 bases between. The CDR3 spells CASSLRVNGNQPQHF. DNA for the CDR3: TGTGCCAGCAGTTTAAGGGTAAACGGCAATCAGCCCCAGCATTTT.

In this sample, this clonotype turned up many times. The chain links TRBV29-1 to TRBJ2-3; TRBD2 might be the D (6 bases). Trimming took off 7 bases at V and 0 bases at J, with 11 bases between the two ends. Germline lookup yields CDR1 SQVTM and CDR2 ANQGSEA. CDR3 size: 13 residues. The DNA for the CDR3 is TGCAGCGATACGGGAGCTAGCACAGATACGCAGTATTTT. It yields the protein CSDTGASTDTQYF.

There are many counts of this clonotype. The V and J genes are TRBV20-1 and TRBJ2-7, with D possibly TRBD1 on 5 matching bases. CDR3 length: 17 amino acids. The V end was cut by 6 bases, the J end by 1 base, with 25 bases between. The V gene's germline CDR1 is DFQATT and CDR2 SNEGSKA (reference sequence). This chain's CDR3 is CSAPDLRSIGASYEQYF. The CDR3 DNA sequence: TGCAGTGCACCAGACCTAAGGAGCATAGGGGCTTCCTACGAGCAGTACTTC.

V and J are TRBV28 and TRBJ2-5, with a tentative D call TRBD1 (6 bases). Germline V gives CDR1 MDHEN, CDR2 SYDVKM. There are 15 residues in the CDR3. V lost 5 bases and J 1 base, leaving 14 bases between the germline ends. CDR3 bases: TGTGCCAGCAGTACCCGCAGCAGGGGCCAAGAGACCCAGTACTTC. Protein product: CASSTRSRGQETQYF.